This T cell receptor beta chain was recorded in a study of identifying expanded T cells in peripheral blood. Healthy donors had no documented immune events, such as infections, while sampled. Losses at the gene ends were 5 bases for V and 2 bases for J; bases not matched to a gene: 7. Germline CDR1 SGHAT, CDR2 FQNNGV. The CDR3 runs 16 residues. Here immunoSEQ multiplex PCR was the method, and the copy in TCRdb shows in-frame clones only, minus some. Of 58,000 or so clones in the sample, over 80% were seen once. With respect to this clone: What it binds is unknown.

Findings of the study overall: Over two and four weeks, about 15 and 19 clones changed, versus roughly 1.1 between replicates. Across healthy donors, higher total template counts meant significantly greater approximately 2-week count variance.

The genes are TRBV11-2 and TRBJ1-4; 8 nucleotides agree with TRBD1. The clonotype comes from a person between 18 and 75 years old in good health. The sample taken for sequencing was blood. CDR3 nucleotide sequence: TGTGCCAGCAGCCAAGGACAGGGCAGGACTAATGAAAAACTGTTTTTT. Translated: CASSQGQGRTNEKLFF.